These 3 T cell receptor beta chains came from one sample sequenced in a study of PD-1 blockade in classical Hodgkin lymphoma. The sample's time point: cycle 4 day 1 (C4D1), after more than five weeks of nivolumab. Following autologous stem cell transplantation, relapse occurred in every patient, and exposure to brentuximab vedotin varied. Thawed PBMCs yielded CD4+ T cells through magnetic negative selection. Only in-frame clones appear in the TCRdb table, and some are missing; sequencing was by immunoSEQ multiplex PCR. The data contain around 9,500 clones, roughly 80% of them singletons. Sequenced here: CD4+ T cells from blood, sampled before the fourth cycle of nivolumab. The receptors derive from a human donor with classical Hodgkin lymphoma.

This chain connects TRBV7-6 to TRBJ2-2; D might be TRBD1 (6 bases). Germline V gene lookup returns CDR1 SGHVS and CDR2 FNYEAQ. V lost 1 base, J lost 5 bases, and 14 bases lay in between. CDR3 size: 16 residues. The chain's CDR3 is CASSLDLTGLTGELFF. The CDR3 nucleotides are TGTGCCAGCAGCTTAGATTTAACAGGGTTGACCGGGGAGCTGTTTTTT.

This clone was recorded a few times. V and J are TRBV4-3 and TRBJ2-7, with no clear D. CDR3 length: 17 amino acids. Germline CDR1 reads LGHNA; CDR2 reads YSLEER. Trimming pared 1 base from V and 3 bases from J, leaving 19 bases between. CDR3 amino acids: CASSQGLQFGSNYEQYF. The CDR3 bases are TGCGCCAGCAGCCAAGGGCTCCAGTTTGGGTCCAACTACGAGCAGTACTTC.

The genes are TRBV19 and TRBJ2-3; the D gene is possibly TRBD2 (6 bases). CDR3 size: 15 residues. V lost 4 bases and J lost 0, with 11 bases in between. Germline values: CDR1 LNHDA, CDR2 SQIVND (reference sequence). The CDR3 DNA reads TGTGCCAGTAGTACTAGCGCAACTAGCACAGATACGCAGTATTTT. Translating it yields CASSTSATSTDTQYF.